The clone carrying this T cell receptor (beta chain) was observed many times. Sample time point: sample taken at primary tumor resection. Untreated early-stage non-small cell lung cancer patients, approximately 79 in total, were the donors. One entry per CDR3 protein, called by TCRdb with MiXCR from the 5' RACE reads. The sample records about 27,000 distinct CDR3 sequences, roughly 7.2% being singletons. These data come from a study of spatial heterogeneity in lung cancer. Study context: Detection of beta-chain sequences consistently exceeded that of alpha-chain sequences.

The CDR3 length is 14 residues. In germline, CDR1 is LGHDT, CDR2 YNNKEL (reference sequence). V dropped 1 base and J dropped 5 bases, with 11 bases sitting between them. This TCR came from a male donor with early-stage non-small cell lung cancer. Sequencing was performed on PBMCs, taken at surgery. The chain recombines TRBV3-1 with TRBJ1-2; no definite D call. The CDR3 bases are TGTGCCAGCAGCCAAGTAAGCCGAGGTTATGGCTACACCTTC. Translation: CASSQVSRGYGYTF.